The clone carrying this T cell receptor beta chain was recorded only once. V trimming: 5 bases; J trimming: 4 bases; junction bases outside the gene matches: 2. This CDR3 contains 13 residues. In germline, CDR1 is MNHNY, CDR2 SVGAGI (reference sequence). How the authors handled the data: Nucleated cell counts were estimated from reference gene primer amplification. Sequencing used immunoSEQ multiplex PCR; TCRdb keeps in-frame clones, though not all of them. From that table come the V and J calls and clone size; the DNA was used to work out D and trimming. The sample lists about 140,000 clones; around 80% were seen once. The data were obtained in a study of blood T cell repertoires in COVID-19. Study in general: The origin of the acute and convalescent COVID-19 samples was the United States, Italy and Spain. In each case, the material was cDNA or gDNA derived from T cells, B-cell-depleted T cells, or PBMCs.

This TCR was recovered from a woman older than 75 in a cohort sampled during active or convalescent COVID-19. This rearrangement joins TRBV6-6 to TRBJ2-7; 10 bases are a match to TRBD2. Material for sequencing was peripheral blood. In nucleotides, the CDR3 is TGTGCCAGCAGTCAGCGGGGGGGGTACGAGCAGTACGTC. Protein sequence: CASSQRGGYEQYV.